This T cell receptor beta chain was identified during a study of cytomegalovirus exposure and HLA in healthy donors. In the PCR, 60 Vbeta and 13 Jbeta primers were used. Assay: immunoSEQ multiplex PCR; the TCRdb copy retains only in-frame clones and omits some. The data contain 90,000 to 130,000 clones, 70% to 80% of them seen just once; the ten biggest clones take up around 3%. Trimming took 3 bases from V and 6 from J; bases not matched to a gene: 6. The CDR3 contains 14 residues. The germline gives CDR1 SGHRS, CDR2 YFSETQ. The sample consisted of PBMCs. The V gene is TRBV5-1, the J gene TRBJ1-5; 7 bases line up with TRBD1. The clonotype was recovered from a woman aged 18-29 years in good health and CMV-seropositive. The CDR3 spells CASSSGGIGQPQHF. CDR3 in DNA: TGCGCCAGCAGCTCAGGGGGGATAGGTCAGCCCCAGCATTTT.